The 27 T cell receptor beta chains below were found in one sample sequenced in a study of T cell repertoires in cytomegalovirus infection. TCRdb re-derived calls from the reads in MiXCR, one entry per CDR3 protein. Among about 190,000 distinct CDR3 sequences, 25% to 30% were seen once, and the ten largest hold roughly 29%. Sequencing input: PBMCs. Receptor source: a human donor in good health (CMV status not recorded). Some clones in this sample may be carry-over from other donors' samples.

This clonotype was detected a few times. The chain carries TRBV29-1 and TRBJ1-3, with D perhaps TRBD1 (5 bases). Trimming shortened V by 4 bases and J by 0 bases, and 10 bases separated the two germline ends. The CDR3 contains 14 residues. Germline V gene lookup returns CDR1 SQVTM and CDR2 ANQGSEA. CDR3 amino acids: CSVVAGPSGNTIYF. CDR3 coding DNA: TGCAGCGTTGTCGCAGGGCCCTCTGGAAACACCATATATTTT. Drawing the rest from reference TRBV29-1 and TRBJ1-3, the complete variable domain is SAVISQKPSRDICQRGTSLTIQCQVDSQVTMMFWYRQQPGQSLTLIATANQGSEATYESGFVIDKFPISRPNLTFSTLTVSNMSPEDSSIYLCSVVAGPSGNTIYFGEGSWLTVV.

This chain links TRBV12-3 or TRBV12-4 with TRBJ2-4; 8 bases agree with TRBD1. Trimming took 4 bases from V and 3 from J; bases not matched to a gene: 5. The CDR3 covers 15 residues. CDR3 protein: CASSSQGAGKNIQYF. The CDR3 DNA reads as TGTGCCAGCAGTTCCCAGGGGGCAGGCAAAAACATTCAGTACTTC.

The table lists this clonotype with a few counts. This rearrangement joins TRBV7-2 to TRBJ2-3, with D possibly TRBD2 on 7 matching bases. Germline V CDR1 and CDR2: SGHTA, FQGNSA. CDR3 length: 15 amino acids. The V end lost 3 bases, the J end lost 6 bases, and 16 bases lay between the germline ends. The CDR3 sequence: CASSLGGARSDTQYF. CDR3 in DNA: TGTGCCAGCAGCTTGGGGGGGGCCCGATCCGATACGCAGTATTTT.

The CDR3 here is CATSLDRPDIQYF. The CDR3 DNA reads as TGTGCCACCAGCCTAGACCGGCCGGACATTCAGTACTTC. The chain combines TRBV15 with TRBJ2-4; D gene unclear. V was shortened by 5 bases and J by 8 bases, with 13 bases between the two germline ends. The CDR3 has 13 residues. Germline V gives CDR1 LNHNV, CDR2 YYDKDF (reference sequence).

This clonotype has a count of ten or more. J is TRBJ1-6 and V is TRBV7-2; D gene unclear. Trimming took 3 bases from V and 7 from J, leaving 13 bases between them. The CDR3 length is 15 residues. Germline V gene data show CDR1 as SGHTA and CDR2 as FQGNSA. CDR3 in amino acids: CASSFLRRENSPLHF. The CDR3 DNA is TGTGCCAGCAGCTTCCTCCGGAGGGAAAATTCACCCCTCCACTTT. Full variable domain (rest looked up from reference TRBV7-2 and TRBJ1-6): GAGVSQSPSNKVTEKGKDVELRCDPISGHTALYWYRQSLGQGLEFLIYFQGNSAPDKSGLPSDRFSAERTGGSVSTLTIQRTQQEDSAVYLCASSFLRRENSPLHFGNGTRLTVT.

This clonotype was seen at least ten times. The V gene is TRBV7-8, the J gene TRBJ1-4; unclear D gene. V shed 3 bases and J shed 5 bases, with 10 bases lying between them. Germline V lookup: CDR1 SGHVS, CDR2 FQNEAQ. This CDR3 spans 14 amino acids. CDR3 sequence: CASSFRVSNEKLFF. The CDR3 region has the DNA TGTGCCAGCAGCTTTCGAGTGAGCAATGAAAAACTGTTTTTT. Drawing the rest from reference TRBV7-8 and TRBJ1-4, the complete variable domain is GAGVSQSPRYKVAKRGQDVALRCDPISGHVSLFWYQQALGQGPEFLTYFQNEAQLDKSGLPSDRFFAERPEGSVSTLKIQRTQQEDSAVYLCASSFRVSNEKLFFGSGTQLSVL.

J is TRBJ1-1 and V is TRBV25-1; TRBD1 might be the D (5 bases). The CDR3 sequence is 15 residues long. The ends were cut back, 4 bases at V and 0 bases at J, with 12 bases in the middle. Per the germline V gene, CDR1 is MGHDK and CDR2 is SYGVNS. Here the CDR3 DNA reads TGTGCCAGCAGTGGCCTAGGACACGTGAACACTGAAGCTTTCTTT. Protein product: CASSGLGHVNTEAFF. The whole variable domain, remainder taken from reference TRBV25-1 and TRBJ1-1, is EADIYQTPRYLVIGTGKKITLECSQTMGHDKMYWYQQDPGMELHLIHYSYGVNSTEKGDLSSESTVSRIRTEHFPLTLESARPSHTSQYLCASSGLGHVNTEAFFGQGTRLTVV.

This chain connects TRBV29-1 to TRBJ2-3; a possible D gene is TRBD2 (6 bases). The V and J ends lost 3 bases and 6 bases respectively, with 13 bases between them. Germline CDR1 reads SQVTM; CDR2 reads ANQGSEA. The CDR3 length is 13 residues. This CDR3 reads CSVDSSAGDTQYF. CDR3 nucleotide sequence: TGCAGCGTTGATTCCTCAGCGGGCGATACGCAGTATTTT.

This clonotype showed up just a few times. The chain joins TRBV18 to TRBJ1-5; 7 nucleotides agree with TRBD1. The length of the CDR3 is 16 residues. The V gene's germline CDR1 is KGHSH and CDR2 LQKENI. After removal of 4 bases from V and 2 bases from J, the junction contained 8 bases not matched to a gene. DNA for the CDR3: TGTGCCAGCTCACTTTCAGACAGGGCCGGCAATCAGCCCCAGCATTTT. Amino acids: CASSLSDRAGNQPQHF.

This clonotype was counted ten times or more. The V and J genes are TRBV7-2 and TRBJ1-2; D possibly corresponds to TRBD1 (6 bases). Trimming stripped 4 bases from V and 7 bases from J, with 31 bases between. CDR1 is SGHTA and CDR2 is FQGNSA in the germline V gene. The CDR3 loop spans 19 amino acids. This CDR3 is CASSSSLPGGAVGSGGYTF. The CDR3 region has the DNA TGTGCCAGCAGCTCCTCTTTACCTGGGGGGGCTGTAGGCTCCGGTGGCTACACCTTC. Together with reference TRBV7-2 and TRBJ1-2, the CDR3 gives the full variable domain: GAGVSQSPSNKVTEKGKDVELRCDPISGHTALYWYRQSLGQGLEFLIYFQGNSAPDKSGLPSDRFSAERTGGSVSTLTIQRTQQEDSAVYLCASSSSLPGGAVGSGGYTFGSGTRLTVV.

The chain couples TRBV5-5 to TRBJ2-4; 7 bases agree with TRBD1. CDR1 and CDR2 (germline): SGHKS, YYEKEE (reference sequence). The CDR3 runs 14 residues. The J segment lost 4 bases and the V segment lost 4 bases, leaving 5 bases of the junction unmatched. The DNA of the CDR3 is TGTGCCAGCAGCCAATCGGGACAGAAAAACATTCAGTACTTC. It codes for CASSQSGQKNIQYF.

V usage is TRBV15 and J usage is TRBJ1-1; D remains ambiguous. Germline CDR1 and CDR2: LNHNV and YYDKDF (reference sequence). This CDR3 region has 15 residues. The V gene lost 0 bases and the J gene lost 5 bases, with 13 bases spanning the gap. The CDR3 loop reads CATSRDPRTKTEAFF. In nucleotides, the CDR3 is TGTGCCACCAGCAGAGATCCCAGGACCAAGACTGAAGCTTTCTTT. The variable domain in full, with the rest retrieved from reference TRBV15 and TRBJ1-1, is DAMVIQNPRYQVTQFGKPVTLSCSQTLNHNVMYWYQQKSSQAPKLLFHYYDKDFNNEADTPDNFQSRRPNTSFCFLDIRSPGLGDTAMYLCATSRDPRTKTEAFFGQGTRLTVV.

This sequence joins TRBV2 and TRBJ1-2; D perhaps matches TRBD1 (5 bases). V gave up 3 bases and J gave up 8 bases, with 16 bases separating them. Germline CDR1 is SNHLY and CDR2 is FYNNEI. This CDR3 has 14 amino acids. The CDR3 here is CASSDWGMGRGYTF. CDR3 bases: TGTGCCAGCAGTGACTGGGGGATGGGGAGAGGCTACACCTTC.

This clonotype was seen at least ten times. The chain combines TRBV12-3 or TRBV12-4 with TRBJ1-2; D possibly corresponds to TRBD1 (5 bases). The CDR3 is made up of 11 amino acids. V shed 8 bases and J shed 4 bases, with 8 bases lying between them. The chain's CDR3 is CASPGGYGYTF. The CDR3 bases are TGTGCCAGCCCCGGGGGCTATGGCTACACCTTC.

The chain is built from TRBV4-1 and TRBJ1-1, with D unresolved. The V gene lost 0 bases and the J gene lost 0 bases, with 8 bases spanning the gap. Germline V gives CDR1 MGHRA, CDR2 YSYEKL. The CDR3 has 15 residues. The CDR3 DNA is TGCGCCAGCAGCCAAGATCCGGGGATGAACACTGAAGCTTTCTTT. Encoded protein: CASSQDPGMNTEAFF.

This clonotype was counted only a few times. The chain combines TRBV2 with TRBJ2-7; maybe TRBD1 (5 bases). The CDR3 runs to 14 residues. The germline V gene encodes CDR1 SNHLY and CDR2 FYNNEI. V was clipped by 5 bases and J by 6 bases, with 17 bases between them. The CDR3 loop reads CASSLGREKAEQYF. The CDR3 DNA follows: TGTGCCAGCAGTTTGGGGCGCGAAAAAGCCGAGCAGTACTTC.

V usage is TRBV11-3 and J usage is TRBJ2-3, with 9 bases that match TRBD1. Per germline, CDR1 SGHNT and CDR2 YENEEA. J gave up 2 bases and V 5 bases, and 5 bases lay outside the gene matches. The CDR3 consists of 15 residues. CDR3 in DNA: TGTGCCAGCAGCCCCGACAGGGGGATCACAGATACGCAGTATTTT. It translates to CASSPDRGITDTQYF. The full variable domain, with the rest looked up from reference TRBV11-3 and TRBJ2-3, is EAGVVQSPRYKIIEKKQPVAFWCNPISGHNTLYWYLQNLGQGPELLIRYENEEAVDDSQLPKDRFSAERLKGVDSTLKIQPAELGDSAVYLCASSPDRGITDTQYFGPGTRLTVL.

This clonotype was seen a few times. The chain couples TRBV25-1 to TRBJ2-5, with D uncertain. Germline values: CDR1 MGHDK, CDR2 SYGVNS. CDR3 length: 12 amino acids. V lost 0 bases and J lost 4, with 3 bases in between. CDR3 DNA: TGTGCCAGCAGTGAATATGGAGAGACCCAGTACTTC. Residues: CASSEYGETQYF.

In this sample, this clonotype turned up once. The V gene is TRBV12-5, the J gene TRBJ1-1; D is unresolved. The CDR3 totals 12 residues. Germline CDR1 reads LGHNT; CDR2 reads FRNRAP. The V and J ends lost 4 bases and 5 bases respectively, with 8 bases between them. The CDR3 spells CASGWGRTEAFF. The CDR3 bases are TGTGCTAGTGGTTGGGGTCGGACTGAAGCTTTCTTT.

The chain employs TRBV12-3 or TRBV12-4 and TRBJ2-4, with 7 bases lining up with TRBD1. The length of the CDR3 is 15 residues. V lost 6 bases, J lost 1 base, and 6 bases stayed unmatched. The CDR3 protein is CASSPARGAKNIQYF. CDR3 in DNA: TGTGCCAGCAGCCCCGCCAGGGGGGCCAAAAACATTCAGTACTTC.

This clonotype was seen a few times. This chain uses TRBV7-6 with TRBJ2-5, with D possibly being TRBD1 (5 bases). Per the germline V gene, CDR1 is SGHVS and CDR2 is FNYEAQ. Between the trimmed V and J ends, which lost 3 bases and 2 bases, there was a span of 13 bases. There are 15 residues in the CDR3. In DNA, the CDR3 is TGTGCCAGCAGCTTTTCCCCGACAGCGCAAGAGACCCAGTACTTC. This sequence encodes CASSFSPTAQETQYF.

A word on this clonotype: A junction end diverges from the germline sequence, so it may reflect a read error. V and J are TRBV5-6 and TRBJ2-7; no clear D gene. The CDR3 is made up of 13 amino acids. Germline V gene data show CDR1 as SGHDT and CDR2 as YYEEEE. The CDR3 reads CASSDTYSYEQHF. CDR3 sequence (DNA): TGTGCCAGCAGCGACACCTACTCCTACGAGCAGCACTTC.

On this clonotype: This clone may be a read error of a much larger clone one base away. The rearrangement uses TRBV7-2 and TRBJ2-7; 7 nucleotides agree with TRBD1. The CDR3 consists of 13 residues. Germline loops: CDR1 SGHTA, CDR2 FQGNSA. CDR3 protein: CASSRDSPYEQHF. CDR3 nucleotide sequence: TGTGCCAGCAGCCGGGACAGCCCCTACGAGCAGCACTTC. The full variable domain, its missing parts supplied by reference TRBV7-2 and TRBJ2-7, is GAGVSQSPSNKVTEKGKDVELRCDPISGHTALYWYRQSLGQGLEFLIYFQGNSAPDKSGLPSDRFSAERTGGSVSTLTIQRTQQEDSAVYLCASSRDSPYEQHFGPGTRLTVT.

DNA of the CDR3: TGTGCCAGCAGCCAAGAATGGTCTCGCGGGGGGACCGCGAACACCGGGGAGCTGTTTTTT. This translates into CASSQEWSRGGTANTGELFF. The V and J genes are TRBV14 and TRBJ2-2, with 8 positions matching TRBD2. Trimming at V came to 0 bases and at J to 0 bases, leaving 12 bases not matched to a gene. The V gene's germline CDR1 is SGHDN and CDR2 FVKESK. The CDR3 spans 20 residues.

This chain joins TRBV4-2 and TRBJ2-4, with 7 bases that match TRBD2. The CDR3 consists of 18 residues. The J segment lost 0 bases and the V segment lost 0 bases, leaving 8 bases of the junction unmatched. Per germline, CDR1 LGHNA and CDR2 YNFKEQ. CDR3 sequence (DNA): TGTGCCAGCAGCCAAGAAGCGGAGGCGGGGGTAGCCAAAAACATTCAGTACTTC. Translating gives CASSQEAEAGVAKNIQYF.

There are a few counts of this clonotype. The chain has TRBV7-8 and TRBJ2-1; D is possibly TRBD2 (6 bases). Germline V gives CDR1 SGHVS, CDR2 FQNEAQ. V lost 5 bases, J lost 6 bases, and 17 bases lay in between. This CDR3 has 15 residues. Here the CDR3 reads CASSRTGGISNEQFF. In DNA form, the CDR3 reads TGTGCCAGCAGCAGGACTGGGGGGATTTCCAATGAGCAGTTCTTC.

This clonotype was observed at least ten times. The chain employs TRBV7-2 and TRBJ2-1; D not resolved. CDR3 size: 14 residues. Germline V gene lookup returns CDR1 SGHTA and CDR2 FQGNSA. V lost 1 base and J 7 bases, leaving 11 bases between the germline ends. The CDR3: CASSLVRFRNEQFF. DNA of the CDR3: TGTGCCAGCAGCTTAGTTAGGTTCAGGAATGAGCAGTTCTTC.